This T cell receptor (beta chain) stems from a study of T cell responses to AZD1222 COVID-19 vaccine. Overall study findings and caveats: Epitopes outside B.1.351 and B.1.1.7 mutated regions reportedly drew nearly half of spike TCRs. Clonal diversity was possibly underestimated, and the donors were mostly white British, with more females.

Trimming left V 9 bases short and J 1 base short, with 13 bases between. The CDR3 spans 14 residues. Germline-derived CDR1 and CDR2 are KGHDR and SFDVKD. On this clone: Its antigen is not identified.

TCRdb keeps only in-frame clones here, not all; method: immunoSEQ multiplex PCR. The table includes roughly 150,000 clones, 92% detected once. The source of this sequence is an adult in good health. Source: peripheral blood, taken on day 0 of AZD1222 vaccination. The chain is built from TRBV24-1 and TRBJ2-3; D is tentatively TRBD1 or TRBD2 (6 bases each). The CDR3 nucleotides read TGTGCCACCGAGGGGGGCCTGGGCACAGATACGCAGTATTTT. It yields the protein CATEGGLGTDTQYF.